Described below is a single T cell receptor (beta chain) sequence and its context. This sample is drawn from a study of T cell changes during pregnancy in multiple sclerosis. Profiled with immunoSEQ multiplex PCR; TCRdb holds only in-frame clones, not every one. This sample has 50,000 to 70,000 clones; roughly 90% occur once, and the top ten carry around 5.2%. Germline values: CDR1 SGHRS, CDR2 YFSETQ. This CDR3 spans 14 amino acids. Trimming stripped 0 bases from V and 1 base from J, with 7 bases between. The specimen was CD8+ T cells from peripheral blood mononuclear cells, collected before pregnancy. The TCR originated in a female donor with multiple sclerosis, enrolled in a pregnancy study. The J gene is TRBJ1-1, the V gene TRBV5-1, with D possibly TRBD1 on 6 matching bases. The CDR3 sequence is CASSLEGQNTEAFF. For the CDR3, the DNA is TGCGCCAGCAGCTTGGAGGGACAGAACACTGAAGCTTTCTTT. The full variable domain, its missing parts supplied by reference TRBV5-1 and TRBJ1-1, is KAGVTQTPRYLIKTRGQQVTLSCSPISGHRSVSWYQQTPGQGLQFLFEYFSETQRNKGNFPGRFSGRQFSNSRSEMNVSTLELGDSALYLCASSLEGQNTEAFFGQGTRLTVV.